This T cell receptor beta chain came from a study of response to subunit inactivated influenza vaccine. A single record per CDR3 protein comes from TCRdb applying MiXCR to the RT-PCR reads. The table records 650,000 to 700,000 distinct CDR3 sequences, around a sixth of them present only once. Overall study results and limits: T cells newly recruited by each seasonal influenza vaccination are few, the authors suggested.

This clonotype showed up just a few times. Its antigen is unknown. V was cut by 0 bases and J by 6 bases, with 13 bases left in between. The length of the CDR3 is 15 residues. In germline, CDR1 is SGHRS, CDR2 YFSETQ. V is TRBV5-1 and J is TRBJ2-1; D remains unclear. This clonotype was obtained from a man in his fifties or sixties who received an inactivated influenza vaccine. The specimen comprised PBMCs from blood, sampled about 13 days after vaccination. The CDR3 region is CASSLEGGFSNEQFF. In nucleotides, the CDR3 is TGCGCCAGCAGCTTGGAGGGCGGATTCTCCAATGAGCAGTTCTTC.